Each of the 30 T cell receptor beta chains below was sequenced from the same sample in a study of patients and donors after allogeneic stem cell transplantation. MiXCR, applied by TCRdb to the RT-PCR reads, yields one record per CDR3 protein. The table shows about 960,000 distinct CDR3 sequences, with roughly 18% occurring only once. The sample taken for sequencing was blood, either unsorted or a sorted T cell fraction (not recorded which). These TCRs come from a human donor who was either an allogeneic HSCT recipient or a stem cell or donor lymphocyte infusion donor (not recorded which). It is not recorded whose cells these are; they may come from a transplant donor.

This clonotype was detected a few times. The chain is built from TRBV12-3 or TRBV12-4 and TRBJ2-3; D assignment may be TRBD1 or TRBD2 (5 bases each). Trimming left V 5 bases short and J 4 bases short, with 16 bases between. CDR3 length: 15 amino acids. The CDR3 protein is CASSMGTAGADTQYF. The DNA for the CDR3 is TGTGCCAGCAGTATGGGGACGGCGGGCGCAGATACGCAGTATTTT.

This clonotype appeared a few times. Here the CDR3 reads CASSLGGFYNSPLHF. DNA for the CDR3: TGTGCCAGCAGTTTAGGCGGATTCTATAATTCACCCCTCCACTTT. The chain links TRBV12-3 or TRBV12-4 to TRBJ1-6, with unresolved D. There are 15 residues in the CDR3. V shed 1 base and J shed 3 bases, with 7 bases lying between them.

The V gene is TRBV30, the J gene TRBJ1-4, with 9 bases fitting TRBD1. The V gene end was trimmed by 3 bases and the J gene end by 7 bases; junction bases not matched to a gene: 6. The CDR3 contains 14 residues. The V gene's germline CDR1 is GTSNPN and CDR2 SVGIG (reference sequence). This CDR3 is CAWRAGTGIEKLFF. CDR3 DNA: TGTGCCTGGAGGGCCGGGACAGGGATTGAAAAACTGTTTTTT.

As concerns this clonotype: A clone one base away is much larger, so this may be a read error. The gene calls are TRBV6-5 and TRBJ2-7; 7 bases fit TRBD1. The length of the CDR3 is 13 residues. Per the germline V gene, CDR1 is MNHEY and CDR2 is SVGAGI. With V trimmed by 4 bases and J by 3 bases, 3 bases remained unmatched. Written as DNA, the CDR3 is TGTGCCAGCAGTTTCGACAGGGACTACGAGCAGTACTTC. It is translated as CASSFDRDYEQYF.

This clonotype was detected a few times. V usage is TRBV6-2 or TRBV6-3 and J usage is TRBJ2-4; D may correspond to TRBD1 or TRBD2 (5 bases each). Germline V lookup: CDR1 MNHEY, CDR2 SVGEGT. CDR3 length equals 14 residues. V lost 8 bases, J lost 5 bases, and 16 bases lay in between. The CDR3 spells CASLPGTPQNIQYF. As DNA, the CDR3 is TGTGCCAGCCTGCCCGGGACCCCCCAAAACATTCAGTACTTC.

The chain joins TRBV7-2 to TRBJ2-3; D perhaps matches TRBD2 (6 bases). The germline V gene encodes CDR1 SGHTA and CDR2 FQGNSA. V dropped 5 bases and J dropped 2 bases, with 17 bases sitting between them. The CDR3 is made up of 16 amino acids. This chain's CDR3 is CASSPSPGVDTDTQYF. The CDR3 nucleotides read TGTGCCAGCAGCCCATCCCCGGGGGTGGACACAGATACGCAGTATTTT. The complete variable domain, with remaining parts taken from reference TRBV7-2 and TRBJ2-3, reads GAGVSQSPSNKVTEKGKDVELRCDPISGHTALYWYRQSLGQGLEFLIYFQGNSAPDKSGLPSDRFSAERTGGSVSTLTIQRTQQEDSAVYLCASSPSPGVDTDTQYFGPGTRLTVL.

This clonotype was seen a handful of times. V is TRBV29-1 and J is TRBJ2-7; no definite D call. Germline CDR1 reads SQVTM; CDR2 reads ANQGSEA. The ends were cut back, 7 bases at V and 2 bases at J, with 9 bases in the middle. The CDR3 extends over 11 amino acids. The CDR3: CSAAQTYEQYF. DNA for the CDR3: TGCAGCGCCGCACAAACCTACGAGCAGTACTTC.

As concerns this clonotype: A much bigger clone sits one base away, suggesting this may be a read error. The V gene is TRBV9, the J gene TRBJ1-1; D not resolved. V lost 0 bases, J lost 3 bases, and 9 bases lay in between. The CDR3 extends over 14 amino acids. CDR1 is SGDLS, CDR2 YYNGEE, per germline. The CDR3 nucleotides read TGTGCCAGCAGCGTAGGAGGGTGGGACACTGAAGCTTTCTTT. This sequence encodes CASSVGGWDTEAFF.

The sample holds a few counts of this clonotype. The chain has TRBV20-1 and TRBJ2-6; perhaps TRBD1 as D (7 bases). With 5 bases removed from V and 1 base from J, the gap between germline ends came to 18 bases. There are 17 residues in the CDR3. Germline V gives CDR1 DFQATT, CDR2 SNEGSKA (reference sequence). The CDR3 DNA is TGCAGTGCTGGCCGCGGGACAGTTAGTTCTGGGGCCAACGTCCTGACTTTC. Translating it yields CSAGRGTVSSGANVLTF.

The CDR3, as DNA: TGCGCCAGCAGCTTGACCTTGACAGCCTACGAGCAGTACTTC. Amino acids: CASSLTLTAYEQYF. This chain connects TRBV5-1 to TRBJ2-7, with D perhaps TRBD1 (5 bases). V gave up 1 base and J gave up 2 bases, with 10 bases separating them. This CDR3 has 14 residues. In germline, CDR1 is SGHRS, CDR2 YFSETQ.

This clonotype was seen only a few times. The chain has TRBV5-1 and TRBJ1-2; maybe TRBD1 (6 bases). The CDR3 runs to 17 residues. V lost 7 bases, J lost 6 bases, and 28 bases lay in between. Germline-derived CDR1 and CDR2 are SGHRS and YFSETQ. CDR3 sequence reads: CASGSGRQGQKRNGYTF. CDR3 DNA sequence: TGCGCCAGCGGATCCGGGCGGCAGGGGCAAAAAAGGAATGGCTACACCTTC.

This clonotype was seen more than once but under ten times. The rearrangement joins TRBV7-2 to TRBJ2-2; D tentatively fits TRBD1 or TRBD2 (5 bases each). The CDR3 sequence is 16 residues long. Trimming shortened V by 4 bases and J by 0 bases, and 12 bases separated the two germline ends. CDR1 is SGHTA and CDR2 is FQGNSA in the germline V gene. CDR3 in amino acids: CASSSGAETNTGELFF. In DNA form, the CDR3 reads TGTGCCAGCAGCTCCGGGGCAGAAACGAACACCGGGGAGCTGTTTTTT.

The J gene is TRBJ1-5, the V gene TRBV10-3; D may be TRBD1 (5 bases). The CDR3 is made up of 15 amino acids. In germline, CDR1 is ENHRY, CDR2 SYGVKD. Trimming pared 4 bases from V and 3 bases from J, leaving 13 bases between. CDR3 sequence: CAISASGLNNQPQHF. The CDR3 nucleotides are TGTGCCATCAGTGCTTCGGGACTGAACAATCAGCCCCAGCATTTT.

There are many counts of this clonotype. The chain links TRBV12-3 or TRBV12-4 to TRBJ1-5, with TRBD1 identical over 9 bases. V was clipped by 6 bases and J by 0 bases; unmatched bases: 9. The CDR3 contains 17 residues. CDR3 protein: CASSLGTGTLSNQPQHF. The CDR3 coding sequence is TGTGCCAGCAGCTTGGGGACAGGGACCCTTAGCAATCAGCCCCAGCATTTT.

The chain is built from TRBV6-5 and TRBJ2-7; no clear D. The length of the CDR3 is 14 residues. The V end was cut by 4 bases, the J end by 3 bases, with 13 bases between. Germline V gene lookup returns CDR1 MNHEY and CDR2 SVGAGI. The CDR3 reads CASSSSQTGYEQYF. CDR3 nucleotides: TGTGCCAGCAGTTCCAGCCAGACCGGCTACGAGCAGTACTTC.

This chain uses TRBV10-3 with TRBJ2-1, with TRBD1 matching 7 bases. The CDR3 has 14 residues. Germline CDR1 ENHRY, CDR2 SYGVKD. After removal of 6 bases from V and 4 bases from J, the junction contained 6 bases not matched to a gene. In DNA, the CDR3 is TGTGCCATCAGCACGAACAGGGGATACAATGAGCAGTTCTTC. Translation gives CAISTNRGYNEQFF.

The chain combines TRBV20-1 with TRBJ2-2; D may match TRBD1 or TRBD2 (5 bases each). In germline, CDR1 is DFQATT, CDR2 SNEGSKA (reference sequence). Trimming shortened V by 1 base and J by 0 bases, and 15 bases separated the two germline ends. The CDR3 covers 17 residues. The CDR3: CSARAVGTPSNTGELFF. CDR3 DNA: TGCAGTGCTAGAGCGGTTGGGACGCCTTCGAACACCGGGGAGCTGTTTTTT.

There are a few counts of this clonotype. The rearrangement joins TRBV7-2 to TRBJ1-5; no firm D call. Per the germline V gene, CDR1 is SGHTA and CDR2 is FQGNSA. V was shortened by 0 bases and J by 0 bases, with 6 bases between the two germline ends. This CDR3 has 15 residues. The CDR3 is CASSLAPDSNQPQHF. Written as DNA, the CDR3 is TGTGCCAGCAGCTTAGCGCCGGATAGCAATCAGCCCCAGCATTTT.

The chain carries TRBV12-3 or TRBV12-4 and TRBJ2-5, with D perhaps TRBD2 (6 bases). The CDR3 consists of 13 residues. Deletions cut 3 bases from V and 7 bases from J, with 12 bases between. Written as DNA, the CDR3 is TGTGCCAGCAGTTTCGGAGGGGCGGGGACCCAGTACTTC. Translated: CASSFGGAGTQYF.

The CDR3 nucleotides are TGCGCCAGCAGCCAAGTGGCTAGGCGTAACACCGGGGAGCTGTTTTTT. This encodes CASSQVARRNTGELFF. V usage is TRBV4-1 and J usage is TRBJ2-2; D remains unclear. Germline V gene sequence: CDR1 MGHRA, CDR2 YSYEKL. CDR3 size: 16 residues. Between the trimmed V and J ends, which lost 1 base and 2 bases, there was a span of 11 bases.

In its sample, this clonotype was seen a few times. This rearrangement joins TRBV5-5 to TRBJ1-1; D possibly corresponds to TRBD1 (5 bases). The CDR3 consists of 15 residues. Germline values: CDR1 SGHKS, CDR2 YYEKEE (reference sequence). V was shortened by 4 bases and J by 1 base, with 14 bases between the two germline ends. CDR3 region: CASSPPAGPNTEAFF. The CDR3 DNA is TGTGCCAGCAGCCCTCCGGCAGGGCCGAACACTGAAGCTTTCTTT.

J is TRBJ2-5 and V is TRBV2, with D possibly TRBD2 on 6 matching bases. CDR3 length: 15 amino acids. Germline-derived CDR1 and CDR2 are SNHLY and FYNNEI. The germline V and J ends were trimmed by 2 bases and 5 bases, with 15 bases remaining between them. CDR3 in amino acids: CASSERVGTSETQYF. The CDR3, as DNA: TGTGCCAGCAGTGAACGGGTCGGGACTTCGGAGACCCAGTACTTC.

This clonotype was observed a few times. The chain combines TRBV2 with TRBJ2-1; 10 bases line up with TRBD1. Germline values: CDR1 SNHLY, CDR2 FYNNEI. The CDR3 runs 13 residues. The junction had 7 bases not matched to a gene; V was cut back by 8 bases and J by 9 bases. The CDR3 DNA reads as TGTGCCAGCGGGGGACAGGGGTTTGTTGAGCAGTTCTTC. Translating it yields CASGGQGFVEQFF.

The chain has TRBV7-9 and TRBJ1-1; D remains ambiguous. This CDR3 has 13 amino acids. V shed 5 bases and J shed 5 bases, with 12 bases lying between them. Germline CDR1 is SEHNR and CDR2 is FQNEAQ (reference sequence). The CDR3 here is CASSTELGTEAFF. The CDR3 nucleotides are TGTGCCAGCAGCACCGAGCTGGGGACTGAAGCTTTCTTT. Variable domain in full (rest from reference TRBV7-9 and TRBJ1-1): DTGVSQNPRHKITKRGQNVTFRCDPISEHNRLYWYRQTLGQGPEFLTYFQNEAQLEKSRLLSDRFSAERPKGSFSTLEIQRTEQGDSAMYLCASSTELGTEAFFGQGTRLTVV.

The CDR3 nucleotides read TGTGCCAGCAGCCGCAGGGACCCCCGGCCCTACGAGCAGTACTTC. Translation: CASSRRDPRPYEQYF. This chain connects TRBV3-1 to TRBJ2-7; TRBD1 or TRBD2 may be the D gene (5 bases each). V was trimmed by 4 bases and J by 2 bases, leaving 15 bases between them. The CDR3 totals 15 residues. Looked up from germline, CDR1 is LGHDT and CDR2 is YNNKEL (reference sequence).

A few counts support this clonotype. This rearrangement joins TRBV6-5 to TRBJ2-7; no reliable D call. In germline, CDR1 is MNHEY, CDR2 SVGAGI. Trimming shortened V by 1 base and J by 0 bases, and 19 bases separated the two germline ends. The CDR3 runs to 18 residues. CDR3 sequence reads: CASSYFSPAVQSSYEQYF. Written as DNA, the CDR3 is TGTGCCAGCAGTTACTTTTCCCCGGCGGTCCAGAGCTCCTACGAGCAGTACTTC.

This clonotype was counted a few times. The genes are TRBV20-1 and TRBJ2-7; D is unclear. In germline, CDR1 is DFQATT, CDR2 SNEGSKA (reference sequence). V was trimmed by 3 bases and J by 0 bases, leaving 6 bases between them. The CDR3 has 12 amino acids. The CDR3 coding sequence is TGCAGTGCTAGGTCAGTCTCCTACGAGCAGTACTTC. Protein product: CSARSVSYEQYF.

The chain recombines TRBV7-8 with TRBJ1-2; no reliable D call. Per the germline V gene, CDR1 is SGHVS and CDR2 is FQNEAQ. This CDR3 is 13 amino acids long. Trimming left V 6 bases short and J 9 bases short, with 17 bases between. The CDR3 reads CASSPAGRESYTF. CDR3 DNA: TGTGCCAGCAGTCCGGCCGGCCGAGAGAGCTACACCTTC.

This rearrangement joins TRBV12-3 or TRBV12-4 to TRBJ2-1, with no clear D. The CDR3 has 16 amino acids. The V gene lost 3 bases and the J gene lost 0 bases, with 12 bases spanning the gap. The CDR3 DNA follows: TGTGCCAGCAGTTTCCGGACCGTTAGCTCCTACAATGAGCAGTTCTTC. Translation: CASSFRTVSSYNEQFF.

This clonotype has only a few counts. The genes are TRBV2 and TRBJ1-3; D gene uncertain. Trimming stripped 6 bases from V and 0 bases from J, with 9 bases between. This CDR3 has 14 amino acids. Germline V CDR1 and CDR2: SNHLY, FYNNEI. Written as DNA, the CDR3 is TGTGCCAGCAGGGAGAGCTTCTCTGGAAACACCATATATTTT. It yields the protein CASRESFSGNTIYF.